The entry that follows covers one T cell receptor beta chain sequence. Its antigen is currently unknown. Library preparation tagged each individual cDNA molecule with a unique molecular identifier. TCRdb reprocessed the RACE reads with MiXCR, giving one entry per CDR3 protein. In the table there are 75,000 to 90,000 distinct CDR3 sequences, 12% of which are singletons. The CDR3 covers 14 residues. Trimming removed 6 bases from V and 10 bases from J, with 16 bases in between. This sample is part of a study of human T cells and chemical hapten exposure. Study summary: Among samples, TCR yields varied mainly because of small differences in pooled library volume.

The time point: patch test 1, 2 weeks after DPC sensitization. Treatment given: therapeutic diphenylcyclopropenone sensitization with weekly scalp DPC. Notes on the study in general: TCRs exceeding 1 in 1000 frequency stayed unchanged with DPC sensitization.

The sequence came from a woman aged 55-70 years with alopecia areata. Some clones in this sample may be carry-over from other donors' samples. This material consisted of whole blood, taken in connection with sensitization to the hapten diphenylcyclopropenone (DPC). The chain employs TRBV12-3 or TRBV12-4 and TRBJ1-6; maybe TRBD1 (6 bases). Here the CDR3 reads CASRETGFYSPLHF. Here the CDR3 DNA reads TGTGCCAGCAGGGAAACAGGGTTTTACTCACCCCTCCACTTT.